This T cell receptor (beta chain) was profiled in a study of OX40 agonist ivuxolimab in advanced cancers. About this clone itself: The antigen is not known.

Profiled with immunoSEQ multiplex PCR; TCRdb holds only in-frame clones, not every one. Of approximately 50,000 clones in the sample, 70% to 90% were seen once. Trimming pared 7 bases from V and 4 bases from J, leaving 16 bases between. Germline assignment: CDR1 MNHEY and CDR2 SVGAGI. CDR3 size: 14 residues. Whole-study findings and limits: Relative to CD4+, CD8+ T cells held more expanded clones on average. Partial responders at 0.1-3.0 mg/kg had among the lowest clonal expansion.

With baseline, cycle 4 day 1, and cycle 7 day 1 as timepoints, blood was sampled. Material: CD4+ or CD8+ T cells sorted from blood, obtained in a trial of the OX40 agonist ivuxolimab. This TCR came from an adult with an advanced solid tumor such as melanoma, head and neck, liver or kidney cancer. The gene calls are TRBV6-5 and TRBJ1-2, with D possibly being TRBD1 (6 bases). The CDR3 DNA reads TGTGCCAGCACCAAACAGGGCATATTCTATGGCTACACCTTC. It yields the protein CASTKQGIFYGYTF.